The rows below give T cell receptor beta chains drawn from one sample of a study of T cells in Graves' hyperthyroidism and ophthalmopathy. TCRdb itself ran the multiplex PCR reads through MiXCR, one entry per CDR3 protein. The sample has about 640,000 distinct CDR3 sequences; 20% are singletons. The sequencing input was blood. Receptor source: a young man with Graves' ophthalmopathy. Both conserved end residues are part of each CDR3. A D gene is named only where the DNA matches it firmly. Rows give clone size only sometimes, using once, few, many, or a class for an expanded clone.

j_gene | v_gene | abundance | d_gene | CDR3nt | CDR3aa
TRBJ2-5 | TRBV6-1 | many | TRBD2 | TGTGCCAGCAGTAATCGACTAGCGGGAGCGGGGGAGACCCAGTACTTC | CASSNRLAGAGETQYF
TRBJ2-5 | TRBV5-1 | few | - | TGCGCCAGCAGCCGCAAGGGGTACCAAGAGACCCAGTACTTC | CASSRKGYQETQYF
TRBJ1-1 | TRBV28 | many | - | TGTGCCAGCAGTTCATGGTCGGGTCTAGGCAGGGGTAACACTGAAGCTTTCTTT | CASSSWSGLGRGNTEAFF
TRBJ1-2 | TRBV5-1 | - | - | TGCGCCAGCAGCTTGGGAAACGGCTACTATGGCTACACCTTC | CASSLGNGYYGYTF
TRBJ2-7 | TRBV20-1 | - | - | TGCAGTGCTAGAAAGGAGGGGTTCTACGAGCAGTACTTC | CSARKEGFYEQYF
TRBJ1-5 | TRBV4-1 | - | TRBD1 | TGCGCCAGCAGCCGACGTGGACAGGGGGCCGAGCCCCAGCATTTT | CASSRRGQGAEPQHF
TRBJ1-2 | TRBV29-1 | - | TRBD1 | TGCAGCGTTGCCTATAGACAGGGGCTCTACGGCTACACCTTC | CSVAYRQGLYGYTF
TRBJ1-1 | TRBV20-1 | many | TRBD1 | TGCAGTGCTACACGGGGACAGGAGAACACTGAAGCTTTCTTT | CSATRGQENTEAFF
TRBJ2-3 | TRBV10-3 | - | - | TGTGCCATCAGTGAGATTCAGGAAATGGGCACGGCAGATACGCAGTATTTT | CAISEIQEMGTADTQYF
TRBJ1-1 | TRBV19 | few | - | TGTGCCAGTAGCGCTCAAACGGGCACTGAAGCTTTCTTT | CASSAQTGTEAFF
TRBJ2-3 | TRBV4-2 | - | - | TGTGCCAGCAGCCAAGACGGCGCGCTCAAGGGCACGGATACGCAGTATTTT | CASSQDGALKGTDTQYF
TRBJ2-7 | TRBV4-3 | - | TRBD1 | TGCGCCAGCAGCCAAGACAGGACAGGCCGGTTTCACGAGCAGTACTTC | CASSQDRTGRFHEQYF
TRBJ2-1 | TRBV15 | few | - | TGTGCCACCAGCAGGGGGGCCACAGGTGCCAATGAGCAGTTCTTC | CATSRGATGANEQFF
TRBJ2-1 | TRBV28 | - | - | TGTGCCAGCAGTTCCTTAGCGAGCTGGCAGTTCTTC | CASSSLASWQFF
TRBJ2-7 | TRBV5-1 | few | TRBD1 | TGCGCCAGCAGCAAGACAGGGGTAGGCCACGAGCAGTACTTC | CASSKTGVGHEQYF
TRBJ2-1 | TRBV11-2 | many | TRBD2 | TGTGCCAGCAGCCCGACTAGCGGGAGTCGAAATGAGCAGTTCTTC | CASSPTSGSRNEQFF
TRBJ2-5 | TRBV2 | few | - | TGTGCCAGCAGTGAACGGGACTTCCAAGAGACCCAGTACTTC | CASSERDFQETQYF
TRBJ1-5 | TRBV5-1 | - | - | TGTGCCAGCAGCTTGGGGGGGGAAAGCAATCAGCCCCAGCATTTT | CASSLGGESNQPQHF
TRBJ1-1 | TRBV11-2 | many | - | TGTGCCAGCAGCGCCGTTCGGGGGGCTGAAGCTTTCTTT | CASSAVRGAEAFF
TRBJ1-1 | TRBV30 | many | - | TGTGCCTGGGTGCCGAACACTGAAGCTTTCTTT | CAWVPNTEAFF
TRBJ2-7 | TRBV5-5 | - | - | TGTGCCAGCAGCTTGAGGCCAGGGAGTCTCTACGAGCAGTACTTC | CASSLRPGSLYEQYF
TRBJ1-4 | TRBV7-6 | - | - | TGTGCCAGCAGCTTATACACAGATAATGAAAAACTGTTTTTT | CASSLYTDNEKLFF
TRBJ2-2 | TRBV12-3/TRBV12-4 | few | TRBD1 | TGTGCCAGCAGTTTAGGCAGACAGGGGGCGGGCGGGGAGCTGTTTTTT | CASSLGRQGAGGELFF
TRBJ1-4 | TRBV28 | - | - | TGTGCCAGCAGTTTAGGCTCCACAACTAATGAAAAACTGTTTTTT | CASSLGSTTNEKLFF
TRBJ1-1 | TRBV12-3/TRBV12-4 | - | - | TGTGCCAGCAGTTTTTCAGGGGCCGGCACTGAAGCTTTCTTT | CASSFSGAGTEAFF
TRBJ2-1 | TRBV30 | - | - | TGTGCCTGGAGCCGGGACCACAATGAGCAGTTCTTC | CAWSRDHNEQFF
TRBJ2-4 | TRBV5-1 | - | - | TGCGCCAGCAGCTTGGAGGGCAGAAAAAACATTCAGTACTTC | CASSLEGRKNIQYF